This TCR beta chain was recovered during a study of human T cells and chemical hapten exposure. Study-level background: TCR yields per sample varied mostly from small pooled library volume differences.

The CDR3 is 16 residues long. The germline V gene has CDR1 SGHRS and CDR2 YFSETQ. Trimming took off 0 bases at V and 0 bases at J, with 12 bases between the two ends. Total RNA was extracted from unfractionated whole blood. The library gave individual cDNA molecules unique molecular identifiers. TCRdb re-analysed the reads in MiXCR, keeping a single row per CDR3 protein. The sample gives more than 100,000 distinct CDR3 sequences, about 7.7% of which show up once; roughly 1.5% is in the top ten. Study-wide results and caveats: With regard to DPC sensitization, TCRs above 1 in 1000 frequency did not change.

This clonotype occurred many times. What it binds is unknown. The chain links TRBV5-1 to TRBJ1-1; possibly TRBD1 for D (6 bases). What was sequenced was whole blood. The source is a human donor in good health. Some clones in this sample may be carry-over from other donors' samples. The CDR3 loop is CASSLAGGRVNTEAFF. DNA for the CDR3: TGCGCCAGCAGCTTGGCGGGGGGGCGGGTGAACACTGAAGCTTTCTTT.